This is a list of T cell receptor beta chains from one sample in a study of cytomegalovirus exposure and HLA in healthy donors. Sequenced by immunoSEQ multiplex PCR; TCRdb stores in-frame clones only, minus some. The table has 210,000 or so clones, around 88% seen once; the top ten hold approximately 1%. Sequenced material: PBMCs. Every receptor here comes from a young woman in good health and CMV-seronegative. CDR3s include the opening cysteine and the closing phenylalanine or tryptophan. The D gene is left open where the match is weak.

TRBD1	TRBJ2-1	TRBV5-1	CASSLQGAGNEQFF	TGCGCCAGCAGCTTGCAGGGGGCTGGCAATGAGCAGTTCTTC
-	TRBJ2-7	TRBV6-1	CASPGGGQDSYEQYF	TGTGCCAGCCCTGGGGGGGGACAGGACTCCTACGAGCAGTACTTC
TRBD1	TRBJ2-1	TRBV10-3	CAISESEGTGDHNEQFF	TGTGCCATCAGTGAGTCGGAGGGGACAGGGGATCACAATGAGCAGTTCTTC
TRBD1	TRBJ1-3	TRBV7-9	CASSSQGASGNTIYF	TGTGCCAGCAGCTCACAGGGGGCCTCTGGAAACACCATATATTTT
-	TRBJ2-1	TRBV2	CASSEVTGWNEQFF	TGTGCCAGCAGTGAAGTAACAGGGTGGAATGAGCAGTTCTTC
TRBD2	TRBJ2-3	TRBV10-1	CASSEPSGSGPDTQYF	TGCGCCAGCAGTGAGCCTAGCGGGAGCGGCCCGGATACGCAGTATTTT
-	TRBJ2-2	TRBV2	CASSSTGGLNTGELFF	TGTGCCAGCAGTTCCACGGGGGGCCTGAACACCGGGGAGCTGTTTTTT
-	TRBJ2-7	TRBV19	CASSRAAGREQYF	TGTGCCAGTAGTAGGGCTGCGGGACGCGAGCAGTACTTC
-	TRBJ2-7	TRBV30	CAWRPGHGSYEQYF	TGTGCCTGGAGACCGGGACACGGTTCCTACGAGCAGTACTTC
TRBD1	TRBJ2-5	TRBV27	CASSPGTGLETQYF	TGTGCCAGCAGTCCAGGGACAGGGTTAGAGACCCAGTACTTC
-	TRBJ2-1	TRBV6-5	CASSYSMAGTYEQFF	TGTGCCAGCAGTTACTCGATGGCGGGAACCTATGAGCAGTTCTTC